This T cell receptor (beta chain) emerged from a study of cytomegalovirus exposure and HLA in healthy donors. General observations from the study: Many donors carried some public TCRs, although rarity characterized most TCR sequences.

Germline V lookup: CDR1 SGHTA, CDR2 FQGNSA. The CDR3 totals 15 residues. V shed 11 bases and J shed 6 bases, with 22 bases lying between them. A remark on this clone: The antigen is not known.

Using immunoSEQ multiplex PCR, the repertoire was profiled, and TCRdb retains in-frame clones only, with some absent. The sample lists 150,000 to 200,000 clones; approximately 87% were seen once. The source material was PBMCs. The chain is built from TRBV7-2 and TRBJ2-2; a weak D match, TRBD1 (5 bases). This receptor was obtained from a woman aged 25 to 39 in good health and CMV-seronegative. This CDR3 is CAELPPVQGPGELFF. The DNA for the CDR3 is TGTGCCGAACTCCCACCCGTTCAGGGTCCCGGGGAGCTGTTTTTT. The whole variable domain, remainder taken from reference TRBV7-2 and TRBJ2-2, is GAGVSQSPSNKVTEKGKDVELRCDPISGHTALYWYRQSLGQGLEFLIYFQGNSAPDKSGLPSDRFSAERTGGSVSTLTIQRTQQEDSAVYLCAELPPVQGPGELFFGEGSRLTVL.